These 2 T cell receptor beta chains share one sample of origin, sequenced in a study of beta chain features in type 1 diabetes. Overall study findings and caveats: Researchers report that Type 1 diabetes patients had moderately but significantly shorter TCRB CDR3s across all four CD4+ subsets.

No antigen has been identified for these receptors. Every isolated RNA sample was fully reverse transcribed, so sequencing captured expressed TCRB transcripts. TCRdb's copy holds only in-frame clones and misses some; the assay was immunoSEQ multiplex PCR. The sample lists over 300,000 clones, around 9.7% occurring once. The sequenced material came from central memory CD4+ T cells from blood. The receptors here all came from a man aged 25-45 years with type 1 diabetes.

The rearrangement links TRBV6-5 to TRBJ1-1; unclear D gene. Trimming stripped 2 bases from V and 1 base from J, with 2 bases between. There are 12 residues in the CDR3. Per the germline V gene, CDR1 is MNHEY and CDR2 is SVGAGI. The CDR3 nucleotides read TGTGCCAGCAGTTACAAGAACACTGAAGCTTTCTTT. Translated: CASSYKNTEAFF.

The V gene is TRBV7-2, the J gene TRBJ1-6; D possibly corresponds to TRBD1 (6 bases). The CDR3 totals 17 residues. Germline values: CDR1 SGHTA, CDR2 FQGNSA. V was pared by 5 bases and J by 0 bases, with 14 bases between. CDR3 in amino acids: CASSRGAESSYNSPLHF. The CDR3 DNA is TGTGCCAGCAGCAGGGGGGCAGAGAGCTCCTATAATTCACCCCTCCACTTT.